The source of this TCR beta chain is a study of identical twins. Each CDR3 protein gets one entry after TCRdb re-called the 5' RACE reads with MiXCR. Seen here are 350,000 to 600,000 distinct CDR3 sequences, approximately 15% observed once, and the top ten hold roughly 0.56%. Trimming cost V 5 bases and J 6 bases, with 13 bases left between them. The CDR3 has 14 residues. Germline lookup yields CDR1 LNHDA and CDR2 SQIVND (reference sequence). This clonotype was detected only a few times. This sample also belongs to another study, concerning yellow fever vaccine responses in identical twins.

The chain employs TRBV19 and TRBJ2-2, with no clear D. The receptor was isolated from a woman between 18 and 29 years old in good health. The sequencing input was CD4+ T cells sorted from blood. Here the CDR3 DNA reads TGTGCCAGTAGTGACCCTTCAAGGGCCGGGGAGCTGTTTTTT. Translation gives CASSDPSRAGELFF.